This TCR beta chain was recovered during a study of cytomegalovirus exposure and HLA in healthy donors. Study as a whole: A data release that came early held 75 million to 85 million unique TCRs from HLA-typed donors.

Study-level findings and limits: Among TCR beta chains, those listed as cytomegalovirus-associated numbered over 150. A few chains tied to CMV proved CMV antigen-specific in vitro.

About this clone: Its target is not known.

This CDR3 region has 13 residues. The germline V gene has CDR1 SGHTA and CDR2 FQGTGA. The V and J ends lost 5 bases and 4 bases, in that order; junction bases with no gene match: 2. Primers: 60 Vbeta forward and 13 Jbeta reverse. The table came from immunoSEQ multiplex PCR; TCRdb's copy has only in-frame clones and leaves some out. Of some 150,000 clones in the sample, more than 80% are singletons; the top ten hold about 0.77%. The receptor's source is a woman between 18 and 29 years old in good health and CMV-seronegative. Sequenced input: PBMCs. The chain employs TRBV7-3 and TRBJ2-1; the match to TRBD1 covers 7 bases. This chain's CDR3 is CASSPDRYNEQFF. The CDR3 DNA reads TGTGCCAGCAGCCCGGACAGGTACAATGAGCAGTTCTTC.